These 22 T cell receptor beta chains were all obtained from the same sample, sequenced in a study of blood T cell repertoires in COVID-19. The table came from immunoSEQ multiplex PCR; TCRdb's copy has only in-frame clones and leaves some out. In the table there are 250,000 to 300,000 clones, approximately 89% of which are singletons. Sequences were obtained from PBMCs or T cells enriched from blood (not recorded which). The receptors were gathered from a woman aged 45-59 years who had been exposed to COVID-19.

This sequence joins TRBV19 and TRBJ2-7; the D gene is possibly TRBD1 (6 bases). This CDR3 has 13 residues. Trimming removed 7 bases from V and 2 bases from J, with 12 bases in between. Germline CDR1 LNHDA, CDR2 SQIVND (reference sequence). In nucleotides, the CDR3 is TGTGCCAGTATGGGGAGACAGGCCTACGAGCAGTACTTC. It encodes CASMGRQAYEQYF.

This clone was found once. The V call is TRBV14, the J call TRBJ1-5; D unresolved. Trimming took 5 bases from V and 4 from J, leaving 9 bases between them. The CDR3 length is 13 residues. Germline V gives CDR1 SGHDN, CDR2 FVKESK. CDR3 amino acids: CASSFSLNQPQHF. For the CDR3, the DNA is TGTGCCAGCAGCTTCTCCCTGAATCAGCCCCAGCATTTT.

This chain uses TRBV24-1 with TRBJ1-5; possibly TRBD1 for D (6 bases). Trimming stripped 3 bases from V and 0 bases from J, with 11 bases between. CDR3 size: 16 residues. The germline V gene has CDR1 KGHDR and CDR2 SFDVKD. Here the CDR3 reads CATSDAGQTSNQPQHF. The CDR3 nucleotides are TGTGCCACCAGTGATGCCGGACAGACTAGCAATCAGCCCCAGCATTTT.

The CDR3 protein is CASSLWDSSGNTIYF. The CDR3 nucleotides read TGTGCCAGCAGCTTATGGGACTCCTCTGGAAACACCATATATTTT. The chain is built from TRBV7-2 and TRBJ1-3, with TRBD1 as a possible D gene (5 bases). The CDR3 has 15 residues. V shed 2 bases and J shed 0 bases, with 8 bases lying between them. Germline V gives CDR1 SGHTA, CDR2 FQGNSA.

The gene calls are TRBV7-9 and TRBJ2-6; no definite D call. Germline assignment: CDR1 SEHNR and CDR2 FQNEAQ (reference sequence). The ends were cut back, 1 base at V and 4 bases at J, with 14 bases in the middle. The CDR3 runs to 17 residues. The CDR3 DNA is TGTGCCAGCAGCTTAGTTGGCAGTTCCTTCGGGGCCAACGTCCTGACTTTC. This sequence encodes CASSLVGSSFGANVLTF.

The chain has TRBV27 and TRBJ1-5; the match to TRBD1 covers 8 bases. Germline V CDR1 and CDR2: MNHEY, SMNVEV (reference sequence). With 5 bases clipped from V and 2 bases from J, the junction kept 5 bases outside the gene matches. This CDR3 has 15 amino acids. The CDR3 sequence: CASSHDRGGNQPQHF. CDR3 DNA: TGTGCCAGCAGTCATGACAGGGGTGGCAATCAGCCCCAGCATTTT.

The J gene is TRBJ1-1, the V gene TRBV18; the D is unclear. The germline gives CDR1 KGHSH, CDR2 LQKENI. The CDR3 spans 14 residues. V was pared by 0 bases and J by 0 bases, with 5 bases between. This chain's CDR3 is CASSPPSVNTEAFF. In DNA form, the CDR3 reads TGTGCCAGCTCACCACCGTCAGTGAACACTGAAGCTTTCTTT.

V gene TRBV27 combines with J gene TRBJ1-4; D is undetermined. Trimming cost V 1 base and J 5 bases, with 8 bases left between them. The CDR3 runs 14 residues. In germline, CDR1 is MNHEY, CDR2 SMNVEV (reference sequence). CDR3 DNA sequence: TGTGCCAGCAGTTTATTAGGAGGGAATGAAAAACTGTTTTTT. This encodes CASSLLGGNEKLFF.

The chain carries TRBV24-1 and TRBJ2-3; 8 nucleotides align to TRBD2. The germline V gene encodes CDR1 KGHDR and CDR2 SFDVKD. The CDR3 sequence is 16 residues long. With 4 bases clipped from V and 10 bases from J, the junction kept 15 bases outside the gene matches. As DNA, the CDR3 is TGTGCCACCAGTGAGCCCCGGGGTAATAGCGGGGTACCGCAGTATTTT. This encodes CATSEPRGNSGVPQYF.

In nucleotides, the CDR3 is TGTGCCAGCACCAAGGGGGACTACGAGCAGTACTTC. Its protein is CASTKGDYEQYF. The chain employs TRBV28 and TRBJ2-7; perhaps TRBD1 as D (6 bases). The CDR3 has 12 amino acids. Germline values: CDR1 MDHEN, CDR2 SYDVKM. V lost 7 bases, J lost 3 bases, and 10 bases lay in between.

The V gene is TRBV7-8, the J gene TRBJ1-2, with 11 positions matching TRBD1. Trimming cost V 1 base and J 1 base; bases outside gene matches: 8. Germline CDR1 is SGHVS and CDR2 is FQNEAQ. The CDR3 runs to 18 residues. CDR3: CASSLEAGQGAINYGYTF. CDR3 DNA: TGTGCCAGCAGCTTAGAGGCTGGACAGGGGGCAATTAACTATGGCTACACCTTC. Combining the CDR3 with reference TRBV7-8 and TRBJ1-2 gives the whole variable domain GAGVSQSPRYKVAKRGQDVALRCDPISGHVSLFWYQQALGQGPEFLTYFQNEAQLDKSGLPSDRFFAERPEGSVSTLKIQRTQQEDSAVYLCASSLEAGQGAINYGYTFGSGTRLTVV.

The V and J genes are TRBV5-6 and TRBJ1-1; TRBD1 agrees at 9 bases. The CDR3 consists of 14 residues. The germline V gene encodes CDR1 SGHDT and CDR2 YYEEEE. The trim removed 5 bases at V and 5 bases at J, leaving 7 bases unmatched. The CDR3 is CASSHRGPGTEAFF. The CDR3 region has the DNA TGTGCCAGCAGTCACAGGGGGCCAGGAACTGAAGCTTTCTTT. Full variable domain (rest looked up from reference TRBV5-6 and TRBJ1-1): DAGVTQSPTHLIKTRGQQVTLRCSPKSGHDTVSWYQQALGQGPQFIFQYYEEEERQRGNFPDRFSGHQFPNYSSELNVNALLLGDSALYLCASSHRGPGTEAFFGQGTRLTVV.

This chain links TRBV4-1 with TRBJ2-7; no definite D call. The V gene's germline CDR1 is MGHRA and CDR2 YSYEKL. Trimming stripped 2 bases from V and 4 bases from J, with 9 bases between. This CDR3 has 13 residues. In DNA, the CDR3 is TGCGCCAGCAGCCAAACTGCAGCGTACGAGCAGTACTTC. It translates to CASSQTAAYEQYF.

The chain is built from TRBV2 and TRBJ2-1; 8 nucleotides agree with TRBD1. CDR1 and CDR2 from the germline V gene are SNHLY and FYNNEI. J gave up 3 bases and V 4 bases, and 5 bases lay outside the gene matches. There are 15 residues in the CDR3. CDR3 nucleotide sequence: TGTGCCAGCAGTGTTGCGGGACAGGACTACAATGAGCAGTTCTTC. This encodes CASSVAGQDYNEQFF.

V and J are TRBV19 and TRBJ1-2; D might be TRBD1 (5 bases). The V gene's germline CDR1 is LNHDA and CDR2 SQIVND (reference sequence). Trimming cost V 4 bases and J 0 bases, with 12 bases left between them. CDR3 length: 15 residues. CDR3 amino acids: CASSTGGAANYGYTF. The CDR3 DNA reads as TGTGCCAGTAGTACTGGAGGGGCAGCTAACTATGGCTACACCTTC.

The J gene is TRBJ1-2, the V gene TRBV6-5; perhaps TRBD1 as D (5 bases). Trimming removed 0 bases from V and 1 base from J, with 9 bases in between. CDR3 size: 15 residues. CDR1 and CDR2 (germline): MNHEY, SVGAGI. The DNA of the CDR3 is TGTGCCAGCAGTTACTCGGGGGGGTTTAACTATGGCTACACCTTC. Encoded protein: CASSYSGGFNYGYTF.

This chain uses TRBV9 with TRBJ2-2; TRBD1 is a possible D gene (5 bases). The V and J ends lost 2 bases and 4 bases respectively, with 9 bases between them. This CDR3 comprises 14 residues. CDR1 is SGDLS, CDR2 YYNGEE, per germline. The CDR3 sequence: CASSVREFTGELFF. CDR3 DNA: TGTGCCAGCAGCGTCAGGGAATTCACCGGGGAGCTGTTTTTT.

The V and J genes are TRBV6-5 and TRBJ2-7; 12 bases are shared with TRBD2. V shed 7 bases and J 2 bases; nucleotides not matched to a gene: 6. The CDR3 spans 15 residues. Germline CDR1 MNHEY, CDR2 SVGAGI. The CDR3 reads CASTRTSGETYEQYF. CDR3 in DNA: TGTGCCAGCACCCGGACTAGCGGGGAGACCTACGAGCAGTACTTC.

The rearrangement links TRBV7-9 to TRBJ2-1; no clear D gene. The CDR3 spans 14 residues. Germline V gene data show CDR1 as SEHNR and CDR2 as FQNEAQ (reference sequence). V shed 5 bases and J shed 7 bases, with 15 bases lying between them. The CDR3 sequence: CASSAPAGINEQFF. In DNA, the CDR3 is TGTGCCAGCAGCGCACCGGCAGGCATTAATGAGCAGTTCTTC.

This chain connects TRBV7-2 to TRBJ1-2; 10 bases line up with TRBD1. The V gene end was trimmed by 3 bases and the J gene end by 3 bases; junction bases not matched to a gene: 1. The CDR3 contains 14 residues. The germline gives CDR1 SGHTA, CDR2 FQGNSA. CDR3: CASSFGTGDYGYTF. CDR3 nucleotides: TGTGCCAGCAGCTTCGGGACAGGGGACTATGGCTACACCTTC.

The chain has TRBV10-3 and TRBJ1-4; TRBD1 matches 7 bases. Germline lookup yields CDR1 ENHRY and CDR2 SYGVKD. CDR3 length: 16 amino acids. Germline trimming cut 3 bases from V and 8 bases from J; bases unmatched to any gene: 12. DNA of the CDR3: TGTGCCATCAGTGAATCCCGACAGGGATCTATCGAAAAACTGTTTTTT. Its protein product is CAISESRQGSIEKLFF.

V gene TRBV3-1 (or the pseudogene TRBV3-2) combines with J gene TRBJ1-3, with 7 bases that match TRBD1. V lost 4 bases, J lost 0 bases, and 6 bases stayed unmatched. CDR1 and CDR2 from the germline V gene are LGHDT and YNNKEL (reference sequence). The CDR3 loop spans 16 amino acids. The CDR3: CASSPSTGPSGNTIYF. The CDR3 nucleotides are TGTGCCAGCAGCCCCTCGACAGGGCCCTCTGGAAACACCATATATTTT.